The 10 T cell receptor beta chains given below trace back to one sample, sequenced in a study of beta chain features in type 1 diabetes. Expressed TCRB transcripts were sequenced because the entire RNA isolate underwent reverse transcription. Using immunoSEQ multiplex PCR, the repertoire was profiled, and TCRdb retains in-frame clones only, with some absent. The sample holds 620,000 or so clones; around 15% are singletons and the top ten take approximately 0.087%. Sequences were obtained from naive CD4+ T cells from blood. The receptors shown here come from a man between 18 and 35 years old in good health.

J is TRBJ2-5 and V is TRBV2, with 13 bases matching TRBD2. The CDR3 is 16 residues long. Unmatched junction bases numbered 4, after V lost 5 bases and J lost 1 base. Germline-derived CDR1 and CDR2 are SNHLY and FYNNEI. CDR3 in amino acids: CASSLTSGGPQETQYF. In DNA form, the CDR3 reads TGTGCCAGCAGTTTGACTAGCGGGGGGCCCCAAGAGACCCAGTACTTC.

Only a few counts were recorded for this clone. V and J are TRBV20-1 and TRBJ1-2; a possible D gene is TRBD1 (6 bases). Germline CDR1 reads DFQATT; CDR2 reads SNEGSKA (reference sequence). The CDR3 is 10 amino acids. V was pared by 4 bases and J by 13 bases, with 13 bases between. CDR3: CSAKMDSLTF. The DNA for the CDR3 is TGCAGTGCTAAGATGGACAGCCTCACCTTC.

This clone was seen more than once but under ten times. The chain links TRBV4-2 to TRBJ2-5; no clear D. The CDR3 is 14 amino acids. Trimming pared 0 bases from V and 7 bases from J, leaving 12 bases between. Germline lookup yields CDR1 LGHNA and CDR2 YNFKEQ. The CDR3 sequence is CASSQDYPAGTQYF. Here the CDR3 DNA reads TGTGCCAGCAGCCAAGATTATCCCGCAGGGACCCAGTACTTC.

This clone has only a few counts. The chain uses TRBV25-1 and TRBJ1-2; 7 positions match TRBD1. Germline values: CDR1 MGHDK, CDR2 SYGVNS. The CDR3 spans 12 residues. Trimming removed 5 bases from V and 8 bases from J; junction bases left unmatched: 5. The CDR3 loop is CASSSTGIGYTF. The CDR3 DNA reads as TGTGCCAGCAGTTCGACAGGGATCGGCTACACCTTC.

This clone was seen only a few times. The chain links TRBV7-8 to TRBJ2-7; 9 positions match TRBD1. The CDR3 is 13 amino acids. Looked up from germline, CDR1 is SGHVS and CDR2 is FQNEAQ. The J segment lost 5 bases and the V segment lost 3 bases, leaving 2 bases of the junction unmatched. CDR3 protein: CASSFRTGDEQYF. The CDR3 DNA follows: TGTGCCAGCAGCTTTAGGACAGGGGACGAGCAGTACTTC.

The chain recombines TRBV27 with TRBJ1-2, with 8 bases aligning to TRBD1. This CDR3 is built from 14 residues. V shed 5 bases and J 3 bases; nucleotides not matched to a gene: 5. The germline CDR1 and CDR2 sequences are MNHEY and SMNVEV (reference sequence). The CDR3, as DNA: TGTGCCAGCAGTCCGGGGACAGGTTACTATGGCTACACCTTC. Its protein is CASSPGTGYYGYTF.

This clone was seen a few times. CDR3 nucleotide sequence: TGTGCCCTGGGAGGGCGTCAGCCCCAGCATTTT. Translated: CALGGRQPQHF. The chain couples TRBV6-1 to TRBJ1-5; D is unresolved. Trimming pared 11 bases from V and 6 bases from J, leaving 11 bases between. Germline lookup yields CDR1 MNHNS and CDR2 SASEGT. The CDR3 is 11 amino acids.

The chain recombines TRBV7-3 with TRBJ2-1; the D gene could be TRBD1 or TRBD2 (5 bases each). The length of the CDR3 is 13 residues. Between the trimmed V and J ends, which lost 6 bases and 7 bases, there was a span of 13 bases. The germline V gene has CDR1 SGHTA and CDR2 FQGTGA. CDR3 DNA: TGTGCCAGCAGTCCCTCCAGGGAGAATGAGCAGTTCTTC. It specifies CASSPSRENEQFF.

The chain joins TRBV10-3 to TRBJ1-1, with TRBD1 matching over 7 bases. The trim removed 6 bases at V and 2 bases at J, leaving 6 bases unmatched. Germline values: CDR1 ENHRY, CDR2 SYGVKD. The CDR3 loop spans 14 amino acids. The CDR3 nucleotides are TGTGCCATCAGCAACCGGGACAGAAACACTGAAGCTTTCTTT. The encoded protein is CAISNRDRNTEAFF.

This clone was picked up a small number of times. The CDR3 nucleotides are TGTGCCAGCAGCTTAAAAGGCACTGAAGCTTTCTTT. Residues: CASSLKGTEAFF. The chain recombines TRBV7-3 with TRBJ1-1; D gene unclear. Germline V gene sequence: CDR1 SGHTA, CDR2 FQGTGA. The V and J ends lost 1 base and 4 bases respectively, with 4 bases between them. The CDR3 has 12 amino acids.